The rows below give T cell receptor beta chains drawn from one sample of a study of T cells after yellow fever vaccination. Each CDR3 protein gets one entry after TCRdb re-called the 5' RACE reads with MiXCR. The sample lists 68,000 or so distinct CDR3 sequences, approximately 7.4% occurring once. The source material was CD8+ T cells sorted from PBMCs, sampled 15 days after the yellow fever booster vaccination. Receptors originate from a man aged 25-40 years who received the YFV17D yellow fever vaccine. Both conserved end residues are part of each CDR3. A D gene is named only where the DNA matches it firmly. Size is stated for part of the rows, as once, few or many counts, or as a class when the clone is expanded.

15	TRBV7-2	many	.	TRBJ2-3	CASSLALAAVDTQYF	TGTGCCAGCAGCTTAGCGCTGGCCGCAGTTGATACGCAGTATTTT
12	TRBV2	many	.	TRBJ2-2	CASTRGQGELFF	TGTGCCAGCACGCGGGGGCAAGGGGAGCTGTTTTTT
15	TRBV6-6	many	TRBD1	TRBJ2-3	CASRAGTGDTDTQYF	TGTGCCAGCAGGGCCGGGACAGGGGACACAGATACGCAGTATTTT
15	TRBV7-2	many	.	TRBJ2-2	CASSLVLGGMGELFF	TGTGCCAGCAGCTTAGTCCTGGGGGGTATGGGGGAGCTGTTTTTT
14	TRBV5-1	.	TRBD1	TRBJ1-2	CASSLGTGVIGYTF	TGCGCCAGCAGCTTGGGGACAGGGGTGATTGGCTACACCTTC
16	TRBV12-3/TRBV12-4	many	.	TRBJ2-1	CASSLLRTETYNEQFF	TGTGCCAGCAGTTTATTGCGGACGGAGACCTACAATGAGCAGTTCTTC
13	TRBV14	many	.	TRBJ1-1	CASSQAEYTEAFF	TGTGCCAGCAGCCAGGCCGAATACACTGAAGCTTTCTTT
14	TRBV29-1	.	TRBD1	TRBJ2-5	CSVDKTGQGKTQYF	TGCAGCGTTGACAAGACAGGGCAGGGGAAGACCCAGTACTTC
14	TRBV30	many	.	TRBJ2-7	CAWSPIKIGYEQYF	TGTGCCTGGAGTCCCATTAAGATTGGATACGAGCAGTACTTC
11	TRBV7-9	few	.	TRBJ2-7	CASSSRGEQYF	TGTGCCAGCAGCTCTAGGGGCGAGCAGTACTTC
12	TRBV20-1	many	.	TRBJ2-7	CSATDRSYEQYF	TGCAGTGCTACCGACAGGAGCTACGAGCAGTACTTC
16	TRBV20-1	many	TRBD1	TRBJ1-6	CSARVDRDGGNSPLHF	TGCAGTGCTAGAGTGGACAGGGATGGTGGGAATTCACCCCTCCACTTT
15	TRBV5-6	many	TRBD2	TRBJ2-1	CASSLGGGSIGEQFF	TGTGCCAGCAGCTTGGGGGGGGGAAGCATCGGTGAGCAGTTCTTC
13	TRBV29-1	many	.	TRBJ1-2	CSAHLGDRLGYTF	TGCAGCGCCCACCTCGGGGACCGCCTGGGCTACACCTTC
15	TRBV12-3/TRBV12-4	many	.	TRBJ1-1	CASSLIWEEPFEAFF	TGTGCCAGCAGTTTAATCTGGGAAGAACCATTTGAAGCTTTCTTT
15	TRBV7-6	many	.	TRBJ1-2	CASSLGSGTVYGYTF	TGTGCCAGCAGCTTAGGTTCGGGTACCGTCTATGGCTACACCTTC
13	TRBV24-1	many	.	TRBJ2-3	CATSDDRLDTQYF	TGTGCCACCAGTGATGACAGGTTGGATACGCAGTATTTT
16	TRBV9	.	.	TRBJ2-3	CASSASAGGGTDTQYF	TGTGCCAGCAGCGCCAGCGCCGGGGGCGGGACAGATACGCAGTATTTT
14	TRBV7-8	few	.	TRBJ1-4	CASSLGGGFEKLFF	TGTGCCAGCAGCTTAGGGGGGGGATTCGAAAAACTGTTTTTT
14	TRBV9	many	TRBD1	TRBJ2-1	CASSPQGAGNEQFF	TGTGCCAGCAGCCCACAGGGGGCGGGAAATGAGCAGTTCTTC
15	TRBV6-1	many	TRBD2	TRBJ2-7	CASSPLSGTGYEQYF	TGTGCCAGCAGTCCCCTTAGCGGGACGGGATACGAGCAGTACTTC
15	TRBV6-2/TRBV6-3	many	.	TRBJ2-2	CASSLSWGLTGELFF	TGTGCCAGCAGTTTGAGCTGGGGCCTAACCGGGGAGCTGTTTTTT
12	TRBV5-1	many	.	TRBJ2-2	CASSHAAGELFF	TGCGCCAGCAGCCATGCGGCCGGGGAGCTGTTTTTT
14	TRBV29-1	many	.	TRBJ1-1	CSVEDNREGTEAFF	TGCAGCGTTGAAGATAACAGGGAGGGTACTGAAGCTTTCTTT
14	TRBV5-5	many	.	TRBJ2-7	CASRRAGDSYEQYF	TGTGCCAGCAGACGTGCCGGGGACTCCTACGAGCAGTACTTC
13	TRBV6-5	many	.	TRBJ2-7	CASSYMPAFEQYF	TGTGCCAGCAGTTACATGCCCGCCTTTGAGCAGTACTTC
19	TRBV7-2	many	TRBD1	TRBJ2-3	CASSLTSFTGDIRTDTQYF	TGTGCCAGCAGCTTAACCTCCTTCACAGGGGATATACGCACAGATACGCAGTATTTT
12	TRBV29-1	many	.	TRBJ2-1	CSARIAYNEQFF	TGCAGCGCCCGGATAGCGTACAATGAGCAGTTCTTC
13	TRBV10-3	many	.	TRBJ2-1	CAIRAGERGEQFF	TGTGCCATCAGGGCCGGGGAGAGGGGTGAGCAGTTCTTC
14	TRBV12-3/TRBV12-4	many	TRBD1	TRBJ2-3	CASRTGGVSDTQYF	TGTGCCAGCAGGACAGGGGGCGTCTCAGATACGCAGTATTTT
16	TRBV7-6	many	.	TRBJ2-7	CASSLGTSGATYEQYF	TGTGCCAGCAGCTTAGGCACTAGTGGCGCGACCTACGAGCAGTACTTC
15	TRBV27	many	TRBD1	TRBJ2-5	CASSLRLGQVETQYF	TGTGCCAGCAGTTTACGATTGGGACAGGTAGAGACCCAGTACTTC
18	TRBV12-3/TRBV12-4	.	TRBD2	TRBJ2-1	CASSLLPPGTSGYDEQFF	TGTGCCAGCAGTTTACTCCCGCCTGGGACTAGCGGATATGATGAGCAGTTCTTC
14	TRBV7-9	many	TRBD1	TRBJ1-4	CASSLQGAYEKLFF	TGTGCCAGCAGCTTACAGGGGGCGTATGAAAAACTGTTTTTT
13	TRBV28	many	.	TRBJ1-5	CASSFAGRQPQHF	TGTGCCAGCAGTTTCGCAGGACGGCAGCCCCAGCATTTT
14	TRBV20-1	many	.	TRBJ2-7	CSARDPAGINEQYF	TGCAGTGCTAGAGATCCCGCAGGAATCAACGAGCAGTACTTC
12	TRBV20-1	many	.	TRBJ2-2	CSAREWTGELFF	TGCAGTGCTAGAGAGTGGACCGGGGAGCTGTTTTTT
15	TRBV19	many	TRBD2	TRBJ2-1	CASKVSGSGGNEQFF	TGTGCCAGTAAAGTTAGCGGGTCTGGGGGCAATGAGCAGTTCTTC
16	TRBV4-3	many	TRBD2	TRBJ2-1	CASSQAGLAVYNEQFF	TGCGCCAGCAGCCAAGCGGGACTAGCGGTGTACAATGAGCAGTTCTTC
20	TRBV21-1	many	.	TRBJ2-7	CASSKGPATSVTEGLYEQYF	TGTGCCAGCAGCAAAGGACCCGCGACTAGCGTAACGGAGGGGCTATACGAGCAGTACTTC
18	TRBV11-1	few	.	TRBJ2-6	CASSFPQGLGSGANVLTF	TGTGCCAGCAGCTTCCCCCAGGGGCTGGGCTCTGGGGCCAACGTCCTGACTTTC
12	TRBV5-1	many	.	TRBJ2-1	CASSASEEEQFF	TGCGCCAGCAGCGCCTCCGAGGAGGAGCAGTTCTTC
17	TRBV18	few	TRBD2	TRBJ2-7	CASSPVSSGITTYEQYF	TGTGCCAGCTCACCGGTATCTAGCGGGATAACCACCTACGAGCAGTACTTC
15	TRBV6-2/TRBV6-3	many	.	TRBJ2-7	CASSSFGFVFYEQYF	TGTGCCAGCAGTTCATTTGGATTCGTTTTCTACGAGCAGTACTTC
17	TRBV21-1	many	.	TRBJ2-5	CASKAGQGSPYQETQYF	TGTGCCAGCAAGGCGGGACAGGGGAGCCCGTACCAAGAGACCCAGTACTTC